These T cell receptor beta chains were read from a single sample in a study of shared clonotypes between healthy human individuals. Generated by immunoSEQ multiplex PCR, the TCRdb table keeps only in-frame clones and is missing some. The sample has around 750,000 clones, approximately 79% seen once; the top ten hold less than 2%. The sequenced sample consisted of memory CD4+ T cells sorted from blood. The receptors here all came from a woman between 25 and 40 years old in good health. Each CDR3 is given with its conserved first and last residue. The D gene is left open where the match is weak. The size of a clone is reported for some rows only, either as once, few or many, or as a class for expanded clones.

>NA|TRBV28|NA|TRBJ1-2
TGTGCCAGCAGGCAGGGGTTGGACTATGGCTACACCTTC
CASRQGLDYGYTF
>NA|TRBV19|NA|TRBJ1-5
TGTGCCAGTAGTATCGGAGGGAGGGAAGGTCAGCCCCAGCATTTT
CASSIGGREGQPQHF
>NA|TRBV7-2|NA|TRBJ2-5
TGTGCCAGCAGCTTAGTTCCCAGCAGCCAAGAGACCCAGTACTTC
CASSLVPSSQETQYF
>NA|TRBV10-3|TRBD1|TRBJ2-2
TGTGCCATCAGTGACCCCTTCGAGGGGGCGAGCACCGGGGAGCTGTTTTTT
CAISDPFEGASTGELFF
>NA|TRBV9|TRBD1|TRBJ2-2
TGTGCCAGCAGCGGGGGACAGGGAAGAACCGGGGAGCTGTTTTTT
CASSGGQGRTGELFF
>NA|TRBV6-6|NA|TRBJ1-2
TGTGCCAGCAGTTTAAGGACGCCTAACTATGGCTACACCTTC
CASSLRTPNYGYTF
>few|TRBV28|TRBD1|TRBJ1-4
TGTGCCAGCAGTTCCCCGCACCCGACAGGGGTCGGAAAACTGTTTTTT
CASSSPHPTGVGKLFF
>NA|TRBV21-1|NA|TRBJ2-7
TGTGCCAGCAGCAAAGCGCTAGGCGGTTCCTCCTACGAGCAGTACTTC
CASSKALGGSSYEQYF
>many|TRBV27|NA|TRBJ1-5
TGTGCCAGCAGTTGGCGGGGGGGTGGCAATCAGCCCCAGCATTTT
CASSWRGGGNQPQHF
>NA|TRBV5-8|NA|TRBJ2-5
TGTGCCAGCAGCTTGGCCGTTGGACGGGGAGAGACCCAGTACTTC
CASSLAVGRGETQYF
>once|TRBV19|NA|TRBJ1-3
TGTGCCAGTACCAAGACGGCCAAAGAGTCTGGAAACACCATATATTTT
CASTKTAKESGNTIYF
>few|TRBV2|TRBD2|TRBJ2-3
TGTGCCAGCAGTGTCTCTGGGACTAGCGTCTCCTATACGCAGTATTTT
CASSVSGTSVSYTQYF
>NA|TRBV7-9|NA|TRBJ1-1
TGTGCCAGCAGCTTACTCATTGGTTACACTGAAGCTTTCTTT
CASSLLIGYTEAFF
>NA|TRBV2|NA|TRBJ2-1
TGTGCCAGCAGCGGGGCAGGTGGGGAGCAGTTCTTC
CASSGAGGEQFF
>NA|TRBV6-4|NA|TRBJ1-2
TGTGCCAGCAGTGACTCCCCTTGGGATGGCTACACCTTC
CASSDSPWDGYTF
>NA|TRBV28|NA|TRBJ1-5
TGTGCCAGCAGTTTAAAGGAGCGGTTTCCAAATCAGCCCCAGCATTTT
CASSLKERFPNQPQHF
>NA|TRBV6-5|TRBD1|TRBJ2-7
TGTGCCAGCAGACCCGGGACAGCATACGAGCAGTACTTC
CASRPGTAYEQYF
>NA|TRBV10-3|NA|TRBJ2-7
TGTGCCACCTCATCCGGGACTGCATCCTACGAGCAGTACTTC
CATSSGTASYEQYF
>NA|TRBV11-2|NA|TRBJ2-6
TGTGCCAGCAGCCTCAGCGGATCTGGGGCCAACGTCCTGACTTTC
CASSLSGSGANVLTF
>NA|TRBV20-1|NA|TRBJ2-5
TGCAGTGCTAGAGAAGCAGAGACCCAGTACTTC
CSAREAETQYF
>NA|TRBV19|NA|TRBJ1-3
TGTGCCAGTAGTGGCATGTCGGGACTGGACACCATATATTTT
CASSGMSGLDTIYF
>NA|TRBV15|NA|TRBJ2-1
TGTGCCACCAGCAGAGCCTCGGTTGGGGGATACAATGAGCAGTTCTTC
CATSRASVGGYNEQFF
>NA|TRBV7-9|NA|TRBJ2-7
TGTGCCAGCAGCTCCTTGACAGCCTCCTACGAGCAGTACTTC
CASSSLTASYEQYF
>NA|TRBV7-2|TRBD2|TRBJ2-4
TGTGCCAGCAGCTTAGCGGTGGCGGGAGGGGATAACATTCAGTACTTC
CASSLAVAGGDNIQYF
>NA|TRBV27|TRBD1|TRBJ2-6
TGTGCCAGCAGCTCAGGGGGCGCTGGGGCCAACGTCCTGACTTTC
CASSSGGAGANVLTF
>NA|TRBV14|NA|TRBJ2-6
TGTGCCAGCAGCCAGTTCCTCACAGGGACTGGGGCCAACGTCCTGACTTTC
CASSQFLTGTGANVLTF
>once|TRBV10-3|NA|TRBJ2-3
TGTGCCATCAATGGGGAAACTAGCACAGATACGCAGTATTTT
CAINGETSTDTQYF